This T cell receptor beta chain originates from a study of blood T cell repertoires in COVID-19. For the study at large: Samples of COVID-19 (acute and convalescent) were obtained from the United States, Italy and Spain. Sample material is recorded as cDNA or gDNA derived from T cells, B-cell-depleted T cells, or PBMCs.

Libraries were prepared by immunoSEQ multiplex PCR; TCRdb keeps only in-frame clonotypes and omits some of them. This sample has 300,000 to 400,000 clones; roughly 90% occur once, and the top ten carry about 4%. V was shortened by 5 bases and J by 0 bases, with 19 bases between the two germline ends. The CDR3 covers 17 residues. Looked up from germline, CDR1 is SGHAT and CDR2 is FQNNGV. Enrollees, about 18 to 95 years old, lived in some 24 US areas. Assignments of participants to cohorts depended upon their own reported clinical history. This clonotype was obtained from a woman younger than 45 who had been exposed to COVID-19. The genes are TRBV11-2 and TRBJ1-1; D is possibly TRBD1 (5 bases). The sequencing input was PBMCs or T cells enriched from blood (not recorded which). The CDR3 nucleotides read TGTGCCAGCAGCCCACGGGGGTTGGCGCTGATGAACACTGAAGCTTTCTTT. Amino acid sequence: CASSPRGLALMNTEAFF.